This paragraph covers one T cell receptor (beta chain) sequence. Its binding antigen is unknown. One base away there is no much larger clone; base qualities are not given. This record belongs to a study of vaccination effects on CD4 cells after COVID-19 (dated by TCRdb to the early 2020s). Regarding the complete study: Two doses of either the BNT162b2 or the mRNA-1273 mRNA SARS-CoV-2 vaccine were administered to participants. A total of 10 COVID-19 convalescent patients and a handful of SARS-CoV-2-naive healthy vaccine recipients were included in the full study. In the study, cultures from other donors were sequenced using the Oncomine TCR Beta short-read assay on an Illumina iSeq 100. In two convalescent patients, pre-vaccine samples were collected 16 days and one week ahead of the first dose, 142 and 148 days after COVID-19 diagnosis. SARS-CoV-2 spike-specific CD4+ TCR repertoires from before and after mRNA vaccination were compared in COVID-19 convalescent patients and in infection-naive vaccine recipients.

The library was prepared using the immunoSEQ multiplex PCR assay. DNA from the cultured and isolated CD4+ T cells underwent TCR beta CDR3 sequencing. For the original study's pipeline: Non-productive TCR sequences were removed, reads were trimmed to the CDR3 region, and CDR3s of at least 7 amino acids were retained. Antigen-specific clonotypes were identified with the MANAFEST web app by comparing expansion in peptide wells against reference cultures. To count as positive, a clone had to show expansion at FDR<0.05 compared with the reference and with all other wells, an odds ratio above 5, and a frequency above 0.1% in two replicate wells. A clonotype was defined as cross-reactive if the clonotype was significantly expanded both in SARS-CoV-2 spike wells and in at least one common cold coronavirus spike condition. CDR3 similarity was assessed by Levenshtein distance with the stringdist R package, and unrooted trees were built with ape in R 3.6.1. TCRdb holds this immuneACCESS table with in-frame rearrangements only. Some clones are missing; in checked studies, unresolved V genes explain under half, and the rest has no known cause. V, J and clone size were drawn from that table, and D and trimming were deduced from the DNA. The table for this sample lists tens of thousands of clones; 55% to 75% of them were counted only once. The ten most abundant clones make up 15% to 20% of the sample.

Results the study describes overall, beyond this receptor: Marked clonal contraction was observed in both infection-induced and vaccine-induced clones at late post-vaccination timepoints, consistent with waning T cell responses. Among convalescent patients, the spike-reactive repertoire after vaccination was made up mainly of new vaccine-induced clones that were largely distinct from the clones induced by infection. Only a small number of convalescent patients were included, and no early post-infection timepoints were available, which limited the study.

CDR1 and CDR2 (MNHEY, SVGAGI) derive from the germline V gene. Counted from cysteine to phenylalanine, this CDR3 has 13 amino acids. Just the 39-base CDR3 DNA is kept, in frame starting at base 1. Relative to germline, V is 0 bases shorter and J is 7 bases shorter, with 4 bases between their ends. The ViraFEST assay stimulated PBMC with viral peptide pools and then used TCR sequencing to identify antigen-specific CD4+ T cell clonotypes by expansion. After more than 9 days of culture, CD4+ T cells were isolated with the EasySep CD4+ T cell isolation kit. PCR-confirmed SARS-CoV-2 infection had occurred in convalescent patients between March and December 2020, before the Alpha, Beta and Delta variants emerged in the United States. Each well held over 1.5 million PBMC cultured in IMDM containing around 5% human AB serum, 10 IU/ml IL-2 and gentamicin, along with around 9.1 ug/ml peptides. On days 3 and 7, half of the culture medium was replaced with fresh IL-2-containing medium. Unless otherwise noted, each peptide stimulation condition was cultured in triplicate wells. Using Ficoll-Paque Plus gradient centrifugation, PBMC were separated from whole blood and then either used fresh or cryopreserved at -140C. The overlapping peptide pools covered the spike proteins of SARS-CoV-2 and of the common cold coronaviruses HCoV-NL63, HCoV-OC43 and HCoV-229E. The QIAamp micro DNA kit was used to extract genomic DNA from the cultured CD4+ T cells.

The specimen comprised CD4+ T cells from PBMCs cultured with HCoV-NL63 spike peptides, sampled before COVID-19 vaccination. In light of the paper, this sample's cell subset or site label describes: HCoV-NL63 spike overlapping peptide pool stimulation. The clonotype comes from a human donor who had a prior SARS-CoV-2 infection. The rearrangement joined TRBV6-5 to TRBJ1-6, with the D gene not clear enough to name. CDR3 reads: CASSYSANSPLHF. The sequenced DNA is TGTGCCAGCAGTTACTCTGCCAATTCACCCCTCCACTTT.